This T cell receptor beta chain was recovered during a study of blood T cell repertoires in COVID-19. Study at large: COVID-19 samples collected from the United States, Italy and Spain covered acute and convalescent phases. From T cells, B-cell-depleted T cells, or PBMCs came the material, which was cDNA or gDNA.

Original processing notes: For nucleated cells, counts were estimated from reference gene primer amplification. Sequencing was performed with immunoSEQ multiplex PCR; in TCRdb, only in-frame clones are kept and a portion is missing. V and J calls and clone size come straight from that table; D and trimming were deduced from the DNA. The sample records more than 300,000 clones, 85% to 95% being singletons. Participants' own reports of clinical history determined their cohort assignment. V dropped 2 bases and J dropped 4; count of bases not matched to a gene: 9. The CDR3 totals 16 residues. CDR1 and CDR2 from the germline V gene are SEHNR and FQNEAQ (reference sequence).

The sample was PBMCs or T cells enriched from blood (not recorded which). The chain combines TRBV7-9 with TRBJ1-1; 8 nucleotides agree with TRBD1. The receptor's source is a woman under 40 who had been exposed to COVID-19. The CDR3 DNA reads TGTGCCAGCAGCTTACCCTTACAGGGGGGTGGCACTGAAGCTTTCTTT. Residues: CASSLPLQGGGTEAFF.